The clone carrying this TCR beta chain was counted between two and nine times. Original handling: Cell counts per sample came from amplifying reference gene primers. Clones were read by immunoSEQ multiplex PCR, and TCRdb kept only the in-frame ones, dropping some. Clonal size and the V and J genes are those of that table, whereas D and trimming came from the DNA. The sample lists roughly 500,000 clones; 75% to 90% were seen once. Trimming took off 3 bases at V and 1 base at J, with 7 bases between the two ends. CDR1 SGDLS and CDR2 YYNGEE come from the germline V gene. CDR3 length: 14 residues. This entry comes from a study of blood T cell repertoires in COVID-19. Everyone who took part was roughly 18 to 90 years old, and they came from 24 US areas.

This clonotype was obtained from a woman in her sixties who had recovered from COVID-19. Sequences were obtained from PBMCs or T cells enriched from blood (not recorded which). The chain uses TRBV9 and TRBJ2-2; no firm D call. CDR3 residues: CASSANRNTGELFF. The CDR3 coding sequence is TGTGCCAGCAGCGCCAACAGGAACACCGGGGAGCTGTTTTTT.